This TCR beta chain was profiled in a study of cytomegalovirus exposure and HLA in healthy donors. Whole-study results and caveats: The availability of immune exposure information extended only to CMV serostatus. Per a later analysis, HLA-associated TCR beta chains showed more clonal expansion than other, equally common TCR beta chains.

Primers for the PCR totalled 60 Vbeta and 13 Jbeta. Here immunoSEQ multiplex PCR was the method, and the copy in TCRdb shows in-frame clones only, minus some. The repertoire holds 120,000 to 150,000 clones, with about four fifths as singletons. As concerns this clone: Its cognate antigen is unknown.

The sample consisted of PBMCs. This clonotype was sampled from a middle-aged man in good health and CMV-seropositive.

CDR3 in DNA: TGTGCCAGCGGCAGGGTAAATACGGATACGCAGTATTTT. This sequence encodes CASGRVNTDTQYF. The chain uses TRBV6-1 and TRBJ2-3, with D possibly matching TRBD1 (5 bases). CDR3 length equals 13 residues. Germline lookup yields CDR1 MNHNS and CDR2 SASEGT. The V end was cut by 8 bases, the J end by 6 bases, with 15 bases between.